This section outlines one TCR beta chain sequence together with its context. The source of the sample is a study of technical replicates of blood from a few donors. CDR3 length equals 16 residues. Germline CDR1 is SGHTA and CDR2 is FQGNSA. Trimming removed 2 bases at V and 7 bases at J, with 20 bases between. Libraries were prepared by immunoSEQ multiplex PCR; TCRdb keeps only in-frame clonotypes and omits some of them. The table includes about 66,000 clones, approximately 90% detected once. Sequencing was carried out using T cells isolated from PBMCs. The chain combines TRBV7-2 with TRBJ1-2; maybe TRBD1 (5 bases). This receptor was obtained from a human donor in good health. CDR3 in amino acids: CASSLQVFRDRSGYTF. Written as DNA, the CDR3 is TGTGCCAGCAGCTTACAGGTATTCAGGGATCGAAGTGGCTACACCTTC.